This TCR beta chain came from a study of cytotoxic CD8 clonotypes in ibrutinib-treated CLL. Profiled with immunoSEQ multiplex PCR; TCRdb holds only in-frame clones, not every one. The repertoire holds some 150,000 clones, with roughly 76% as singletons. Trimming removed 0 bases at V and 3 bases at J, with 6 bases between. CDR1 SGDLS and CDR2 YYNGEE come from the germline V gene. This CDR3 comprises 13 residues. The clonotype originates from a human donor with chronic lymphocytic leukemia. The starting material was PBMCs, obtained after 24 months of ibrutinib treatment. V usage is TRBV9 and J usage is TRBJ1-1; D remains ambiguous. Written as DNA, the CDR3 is TGTGCCAGCAGCGTAGGTGGGTACACTGAAGCTTTCTTT. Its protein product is CASSVGGYTEAFF.